The clone carrying this TCR beta chain came up a few times. cDNA synthesis used the whole RNA isolate, giving expressed TCRB sequences. Only in-frame clones appear in the TCRdb table, and some are missing; sequencing was by immunoSEQ multiplex PCR. There are roughly 500,000 clones in the sample; roughly an eighth occur only once, and roughly 0.046% lies in the top ten. Germline V gene data show CDR1 as SGDLS and CDR2 as YYNGEE. This CDR3 contains 14 residues. V lost 1 base, J lost 0 bases, and 6 bases lay in between. The source of the sample is a study of beta chain features in type 1 diabetes. This chain connects TRBV9 to TRBJ2-3; D not resolved. The sequence came from a woman aged 18-30 years in good health. The sequenced material came from naive CD4+ T cells from blood. Here the CDR3 DNA reads TGTGCCAGCAGCGTATTTCGGAGCACAGATACGCAGTATTTT. Translating gives CASSVFRSTDTQYF.